This T cell receptor beta chain was profiled in a study of blood T cell repertoires in COVID-19. Across the study: Specimens from acute and convalescent COVID-19 originated in the United States, Italy and Spain. In each case, the material was cDNA or gDNA derived from T cells, B-cell-depleted T cells, or PBMCs.

The CDR3 has 15 amino acids. CDR1 is MDHEN and CDR2 is SYDVKM in the germline V gene. V lost 5 bases, J lost 11 bases, and 17 bases stayed unmatched. Per the study methods: Cell counts per sample came from amplifying reference gene primers. TCRdb keeps only in-frame clones here, not all; method: immunoSEQ multiplex PCR. The DNA gave D and trimming, while V, J and clone size come from that table. The profile covers approximately 200,000 clones, with around nine tenths appearing a single time and approximately 6.2% taken by the ten largest. Sequenced input: peripheral blood. The receptor's source is a man aged 55 to 70 who had recovered from COVID-19. The chain links TRBV28 to TRBJ1-1, with 7 positions matching TRBD1. The CDR3 sequence is CASSPRTGDNVPAFF. The CDR3 DNA sequence: TGTGCCAGCAGTCCGAGAACAGGGGACAACGTCCCCGCTTTCTTT. Full variable domain (rest looked up from reference TRBV28 and TRBJ1-1): DVKVTQSSRYLVKRTGEKVFLECVQDMDHENMFWYRQDPGLGLRLIYFSYDVKMKEKGDIPEGYSVSREKKERFSLILESASTNQTSMYLCASSPRTGDNVPAFFGQGTRLTVV.